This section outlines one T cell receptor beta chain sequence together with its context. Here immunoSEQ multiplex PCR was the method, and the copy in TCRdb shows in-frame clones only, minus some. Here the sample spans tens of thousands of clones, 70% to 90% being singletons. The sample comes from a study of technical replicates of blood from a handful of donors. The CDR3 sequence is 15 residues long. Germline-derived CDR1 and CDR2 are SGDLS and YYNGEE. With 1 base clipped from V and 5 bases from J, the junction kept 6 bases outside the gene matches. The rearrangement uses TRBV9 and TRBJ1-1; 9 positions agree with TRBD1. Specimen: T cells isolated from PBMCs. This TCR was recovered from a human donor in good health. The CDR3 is CASSVWTGEGTEAFF. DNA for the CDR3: TGTGCCAGCAGCGTATGGACAGGGGAAGGAACTGAAGCTTTCTTT.